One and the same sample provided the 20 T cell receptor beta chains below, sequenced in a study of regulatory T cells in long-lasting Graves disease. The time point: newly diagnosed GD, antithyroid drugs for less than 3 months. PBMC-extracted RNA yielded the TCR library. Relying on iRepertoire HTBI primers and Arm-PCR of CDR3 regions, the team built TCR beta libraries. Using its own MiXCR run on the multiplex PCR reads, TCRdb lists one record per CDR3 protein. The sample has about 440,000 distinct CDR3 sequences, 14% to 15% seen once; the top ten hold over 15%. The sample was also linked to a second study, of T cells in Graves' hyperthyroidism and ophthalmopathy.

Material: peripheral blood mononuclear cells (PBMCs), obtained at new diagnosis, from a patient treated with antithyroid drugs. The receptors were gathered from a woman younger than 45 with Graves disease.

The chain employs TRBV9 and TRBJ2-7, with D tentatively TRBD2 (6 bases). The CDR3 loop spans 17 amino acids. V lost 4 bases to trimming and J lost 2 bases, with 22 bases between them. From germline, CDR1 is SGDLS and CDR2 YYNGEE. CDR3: CASSPSGGQARAYEQYF. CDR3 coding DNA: TGTGCCAGCAGCCCCTCTGGAGGGCAAGCTAGGGCCTACGAGCAGTACTTC.

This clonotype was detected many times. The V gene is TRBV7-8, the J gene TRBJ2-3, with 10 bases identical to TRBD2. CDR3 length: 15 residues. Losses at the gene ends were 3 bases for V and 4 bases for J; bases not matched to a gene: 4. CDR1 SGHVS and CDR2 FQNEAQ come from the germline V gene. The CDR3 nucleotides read TGTGCCAGCAGCTTGCCTAGCGGGAGCGCAGATACGCAGTATTTT. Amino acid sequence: CASSLPSGSADTQYF.

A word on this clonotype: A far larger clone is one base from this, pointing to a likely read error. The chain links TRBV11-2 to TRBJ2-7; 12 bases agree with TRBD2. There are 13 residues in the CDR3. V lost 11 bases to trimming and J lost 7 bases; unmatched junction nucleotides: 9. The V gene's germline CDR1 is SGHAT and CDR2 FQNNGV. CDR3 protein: CAGGTSGRNEQYF. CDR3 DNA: TGTGCCGGTGGTACTAGCGGGAGGAATGAGCAGTACTTC. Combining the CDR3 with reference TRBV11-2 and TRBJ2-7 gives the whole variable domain EAGVAQSPRYKIIEKRQSVAFWCNPISGHATLYWYQQILGQGPKLLIQFQNNGVVDDSQLPKDRFSAERLKGVDSTLKIQPAKLEDSAVYLCAGGTSGRNEQYFGPGTRLTVT.

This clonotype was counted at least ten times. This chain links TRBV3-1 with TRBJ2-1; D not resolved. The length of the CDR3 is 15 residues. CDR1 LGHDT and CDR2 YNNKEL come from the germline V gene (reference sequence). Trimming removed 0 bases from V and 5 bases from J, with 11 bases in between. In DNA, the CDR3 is TGTGCCAGCAGCCAAGAGCCCAGCACCGACAATGAGCAGTTCTTC. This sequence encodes CASSQEPSTDNEQFF.

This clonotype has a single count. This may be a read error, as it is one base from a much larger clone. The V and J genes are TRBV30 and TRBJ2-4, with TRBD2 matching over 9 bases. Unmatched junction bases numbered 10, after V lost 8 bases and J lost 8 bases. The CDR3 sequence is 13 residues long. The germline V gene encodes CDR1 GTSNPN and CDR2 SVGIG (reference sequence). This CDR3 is CARNWGGRDIQYF. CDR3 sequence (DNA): TGTGCCCGGAACTGGGGCGGGAGGGACATTCAGTACTTC.

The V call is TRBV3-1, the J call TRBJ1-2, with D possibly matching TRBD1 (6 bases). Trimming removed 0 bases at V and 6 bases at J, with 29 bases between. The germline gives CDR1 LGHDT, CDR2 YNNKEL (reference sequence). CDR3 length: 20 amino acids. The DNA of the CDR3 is TGTGCCAGCAGCCAAGATTCTATCACTGTTACACTGGACAGCCACCATGGCTACACCTTC. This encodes CASSQDSITVTLDSHHGYTF.

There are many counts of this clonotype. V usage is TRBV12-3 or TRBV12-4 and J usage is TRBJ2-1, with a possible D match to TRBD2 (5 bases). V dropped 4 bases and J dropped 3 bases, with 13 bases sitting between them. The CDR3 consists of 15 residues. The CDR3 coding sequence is TGTGCCAGCAGTTCCCGGGATCCGCTCTACAATGAGCAGTTCTTC. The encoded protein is CASSSRDPLYNEQFF.

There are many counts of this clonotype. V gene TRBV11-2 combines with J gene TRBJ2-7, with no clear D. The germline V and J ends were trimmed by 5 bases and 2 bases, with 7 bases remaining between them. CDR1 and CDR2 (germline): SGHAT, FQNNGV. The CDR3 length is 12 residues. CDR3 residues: CASSRLAYEQYF. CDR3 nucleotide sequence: TGTGCCAGCAGCCGCCTAGCCTACGAGCAGTACTTC.

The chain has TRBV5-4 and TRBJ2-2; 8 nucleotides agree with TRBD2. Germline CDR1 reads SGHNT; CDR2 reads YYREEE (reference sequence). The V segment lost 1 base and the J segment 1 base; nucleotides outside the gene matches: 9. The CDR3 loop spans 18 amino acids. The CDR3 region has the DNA TGTGCCAGCAGCTTGAATTGGGTTACTAGCGGGAACACCGGGGAGCTGTTTTTT. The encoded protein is CASSLNWVTSGNTGELFF.

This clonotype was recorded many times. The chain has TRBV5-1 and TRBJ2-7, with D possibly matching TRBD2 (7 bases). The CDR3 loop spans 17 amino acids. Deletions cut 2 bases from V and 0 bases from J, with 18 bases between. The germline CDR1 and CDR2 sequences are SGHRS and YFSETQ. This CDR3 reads CASSLDHGGPSSYEQYF. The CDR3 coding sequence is TGCGCCAGCAGCTTAGACCACGGGGGGCCCAGCTCCTACGAGCAGTACTTC.

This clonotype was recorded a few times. The CDR3 here is CASSYQQIGAGASKNIQYF. The CDR3 DNA reads as TGTGCCAGCAGTTACCAACAAATTGGGGCGGGGGCGTCCAAAAACATTCAGTACTTC. V gene TRBV6-5 combines with J gene TRBJ2-4, with a tentative D call TRBD2 (7 bases). The CDR3 is 19 residues long. In germline, CDR1 is MNHEY, CDR2 SVGAGI. V lost 2 bases, J lost 2 bases, and 22 bases lay in between.

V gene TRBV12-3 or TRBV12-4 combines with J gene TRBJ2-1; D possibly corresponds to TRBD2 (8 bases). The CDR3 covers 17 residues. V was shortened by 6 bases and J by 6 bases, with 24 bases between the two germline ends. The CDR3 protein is CASRTGTAGVFSNEQFF. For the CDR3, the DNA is TGTGCCAGCAGAACCGGGACAGCGGGAGTATTTTCCAATGAGCAGTTCTTC.

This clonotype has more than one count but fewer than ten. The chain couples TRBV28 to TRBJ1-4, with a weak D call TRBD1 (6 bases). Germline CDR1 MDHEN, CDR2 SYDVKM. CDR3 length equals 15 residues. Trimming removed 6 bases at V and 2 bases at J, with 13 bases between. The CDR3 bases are TGTGCCAGCAGGCGACCAGGGGCGACTAATGAAAAACTGTTTTTT. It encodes CASRRPGATNEKLFF. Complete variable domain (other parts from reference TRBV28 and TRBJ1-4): DVKVTQSSRYLVKRTGEKVFLECVQDMDHENMFWYRQDPGLGLRLIYFSYDVKMKEKGDIPEGYSVSREKKERFSLILESASTNQTSMYLCASRRPGATNEKLFFGSGTQLSVL.

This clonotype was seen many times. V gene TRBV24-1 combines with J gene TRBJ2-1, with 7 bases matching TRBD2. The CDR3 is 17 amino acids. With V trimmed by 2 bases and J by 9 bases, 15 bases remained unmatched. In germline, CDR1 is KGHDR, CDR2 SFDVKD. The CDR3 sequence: CATSDSTDVAGVGEQFF. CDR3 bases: TGTGCCACCAGTGATTCCACGGACGTTGCGGGAGTGGGTGAGCAGTTCTTC.

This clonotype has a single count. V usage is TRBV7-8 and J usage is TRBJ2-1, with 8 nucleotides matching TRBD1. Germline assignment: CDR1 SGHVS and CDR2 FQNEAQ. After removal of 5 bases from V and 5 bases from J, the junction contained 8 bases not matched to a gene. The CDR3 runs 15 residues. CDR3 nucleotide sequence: TGTGCCAGCAGCCCCCGGACAGGGACTCACAATGAGCAGTTCTTC. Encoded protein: CASSPRTGTHNEQFF.

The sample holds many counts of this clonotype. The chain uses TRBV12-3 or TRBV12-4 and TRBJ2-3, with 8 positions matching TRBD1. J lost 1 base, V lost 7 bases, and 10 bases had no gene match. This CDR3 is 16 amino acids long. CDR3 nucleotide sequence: TGTGCCAGCACCCACTCTCCGGGACAGGGCACAGATACGCAGTATTTT. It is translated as CASTHSPGQGTDTQYF.

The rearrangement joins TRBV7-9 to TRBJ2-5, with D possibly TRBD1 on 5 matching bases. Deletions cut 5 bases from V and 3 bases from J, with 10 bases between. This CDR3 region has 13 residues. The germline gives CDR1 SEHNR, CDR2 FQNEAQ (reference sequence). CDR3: CASSPREKETQYF. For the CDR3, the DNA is TGTGCCAGCAGCCCCAGGGAAAAAGAGACCCAGTACTTC.

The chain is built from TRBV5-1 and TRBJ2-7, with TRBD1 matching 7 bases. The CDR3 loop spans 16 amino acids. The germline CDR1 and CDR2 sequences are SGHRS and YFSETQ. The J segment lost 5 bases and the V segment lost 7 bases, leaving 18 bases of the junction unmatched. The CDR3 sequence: CASRLPTGKLIHEQYF. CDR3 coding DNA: TGCGCCAGCCGACTACCGACAGGGAAGCTGATCCACGAGCAGTACTTC.

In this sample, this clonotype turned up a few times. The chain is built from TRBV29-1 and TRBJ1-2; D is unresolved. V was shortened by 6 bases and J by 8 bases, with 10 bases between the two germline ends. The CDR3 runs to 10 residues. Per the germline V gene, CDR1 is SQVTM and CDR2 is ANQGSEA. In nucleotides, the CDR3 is TGCAGCGTCGCTGAGGGAGGCTACACCTTC. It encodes CSVAEGGYTF.

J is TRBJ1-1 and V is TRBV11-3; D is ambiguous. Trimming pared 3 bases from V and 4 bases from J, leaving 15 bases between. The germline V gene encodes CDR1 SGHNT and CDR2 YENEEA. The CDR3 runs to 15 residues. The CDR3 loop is CASSFLSGSTTEAFF. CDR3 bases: TGTGCCAGCAGCTTTTTAAGTGGGTCGACCACTGAAGCTTTCTTT. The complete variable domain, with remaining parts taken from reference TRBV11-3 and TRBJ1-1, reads EAGVVQSPRYKIIEKKQPVAFWCNPISGHNTLYWYLQNLGQGPELLIRYENEEAVDDSQLPKDRFSAERLKGVDSTLKIQPAELGDSAVYLCASSFLSGSTTEAFFGQGTRLTVV.